Following are 32 T cell receptor beta chains from one sample sequenced in a study of lymphopenia after photon versus proton radiotherapy. Profiling relied on immunoSEQ multiplex PCR, and the TCRdb table lists in-frame clones only, not all of them. The sample holds some 44,000 clones; under 85% are singletons and the top ten take 20% to 25%. The material sequenced was peripheral blood, taken from a patient treated with proton-based radiotherapy. The origin of the receptors is a woman in her seventies with pancreatic cancer.

V gene TRBV7-3 combines with J gene TRBJ1-1; 7 bases fit TRBD1. J gave up 5 bases and V 5 bases, and 8 bases lay outside the gene matches. The CDR3 is made up of 14 amino acids. From germline, CDR1 is SGHTA and CDR2 FQGTGA. The CDR3 here is CASSLIGGLTEAFF. DNA for the CDR3: TGTGCCAGCAGCCTCATAGGGGGCTTGACTGAAGCTTTCTTT.

J is TRBJ2-5 and V is TRBV7-2; the D is unclear. This CDR3 region has 16 residues. Germline CDR1 reads SGHTA; CDR2 reads FQGNSA. V was trimmed by 0 bases and J by 5 bases, leaving 16 bases between them. The CDR3 protein is CASSLAVRTLGETQYF. The CDR3 coding sequence is TGTGCCAGCAGCTTAGCCGTCCGGACCCTCGGGGAGACCCAGTACTTC.

The V gene is TRBV11-3, the J gene TRBJ2-2, with D possibly matching TRBD2 (7 bases). CDR3 length: 16 amino acids. V was clipped by 4 bases and J by 5 bases, with 17 bases between them. Germline-derived CDR1 and CDR2 are SGHNT and YENEEA. The CDR3 region is CASSSRGGGLTGELFF. DNA of the CDR3: TGTGCCAGCAGCTCCCGGGGAGGGGGTTTGACCGGGGAGCTGTTTTTT.

The chain uses TRBV11-3 and TRBJ2-5, with D possibly matching TRBD1 (5 bases). V lost 4 bases and J 1 base, leaving 7 bases between the germline ends. The CDR3 is 13 amino acids. CDR1 is SGHNT and CDR2 is YENEEA in the germline V gene. The CDR3 sequence is CASSSDTQETQYF. In nucleotides, the CDR3 is TGTGCCAGCAGCTCGGACACCCAAGAGACCCAGTACTTC.

The V and J genes are TRBV6-5 and TRBJ2-3, with unresolved D. Germline V gene lookup returns CDR1 MNHEY and CDR2 SVGAGI. The CDR3 consists of 12 residues. Between the trimmed V and J ends, which lost 4 bases and 5 bases, there was a span of 7 bases. The CDR3 loop is CASSSSGDTQYF. DNA for the CDR3: TGTGCCAGCAGTTCATCCGGAGATACGCAGTATTTT.

This rearrangement joins TRBV28 to TRBJ2-3, with 7 nucleotides matching TRBD2. The CDR3 runs to 16 residues. Unmatched junction bases numbered 10, after V lost 7 bases and J lost 0 bases. Germline lookup yields CDR1 MDHEN and CDR2 SYDVKM. CDR3 loop: CASKLRAGRSTDTQYF. For the CDR3, the DNA is TGTGCCAGCAAGCTCCGAGCGGGGCGAAGCACAGATACGCAGTATTTT.

This chain links TRBV4-1 with TRBJ2-1; D is possibly TRBD2 (6 bases). The CDR3 runs 17 residues. V was shortened by 6 bases and J by 7 bases, with 25 bases between the two germline ends. Germline CDR1 and CDR2: MGHRA and YSYEKL. The DNA of the CDR3 is TGCGCCAGCAGTCCTATATATCCGGGACTTAATATGAATGAGCAGTTCTTC. This sequence encodes CASSPIYPGLNMNEQFF.

The rearrangement uses TRBV7-2 and TRBJ2-1, with D hard to call. Deletions cut 5 bases from V and 8 bases from J, with 7 bases between. CDR1 is SGHTA, CDR2 FQGNSA, per germline. The CDR3 is 11 residues long. In DNA, the CDR3 is TGTGCCAGCAGCCGGACCGATGAGCAGTTCTTC. This sequence encodes CASSRTDEQFF.

The chain employs TRBV7-9 and TRBJ2-2; 9 bases are shared with TRBD2. From germline, CDR1 is SEHNR and CDR2 FQNEAQ (reference sequence). This CDR3 contains 19 residues. Trimming cost V 7 bases and J 4 bases; bases outside gene matches: 19. This CDR3 reads CASTRGGGIPTRPTGELFF. The CDR3 coding sequence is TGTGCCAGCACCCGCGGGGGGGGGATTCCAACAAGACCCACCGGGGAGCTGTTTTTT.

The chain recombines TRBV7-2 with TRBJ2-1, with 8 bases fitting TRBD2. V gave up 8 bases and J gave up 3 bases; unmatched junction bases: 12. The CDR3 has 16 residues. Germline values: CDR1 SGHTA, CDR2 FQGNSA. This CDR3 reads CASAARGGTSYNEQFF. CDR3 in DNA: TGTGCCAGCGCGGCTCGAGGGGGGACTAGCTACAATGAGCAGTTCTTC.

The CDR3 DNA reads as TGTGCCAGCAGTTACCCCCGGACAGGGGGCTATGGCTACACCTTC. It is translated as CASSYPRTGGYGYTF. The chain joins TRBV6-5 to TRBJ1-2, with 10 bases lining up with TRBD1. V dropped 2 bases and J dropped 4; count of bases not matched to a gene: 4. Germline V CDR1 and CDR2: MNHEY, SVGAGI. CDR3 length: 15 amino acids.

This clone was detected a few times. The V call is TRBV29-1, the J call TRBJ2-1; 11 positions agree with TRBD2. This CDR3 spans 13 amino acids. The junction had 3 bases not matched to a gene; V was cut back by 7 bases and J by 4 bases. From germline, CDR1 is SQVTM and CDR2 ANQGSEA. The CDR3 spells CSGSGGAYNEQFF. DNA for the CDR3: TGCAGCGGTAGCGGGGGGGCTTACAATGAGCAGTTCTTC.

The chain carries TRBV4-3 and TRBJ1-3; D is possibly TRBD1 (5 bases). The CDR3 totals 15 residues. Trimming cost V 4 bases and J 6 bases, with 16 bases left between them. Germline CDR1 reads LGHNA; CDR2 reads YSLEER. The CDR3 coding sequence is TGCGCCAGCAGCCGGGCCCGGGACGGCTTAAACACCATATATTTT. Translating it yields CASSRARDGLNTIYF.

This chain connects TRBV7-2 to TRBJ1-4, with D perhaps matching TRBD1 (5 bases). Looked up from germline, CDR1 is SGHTA and CDR2 is FQGNSA. V dropped 2 bases and J dropped 4 bases, with 11 bases sitting between them. The CDR3 has 15 residues. For the CDR3, the DNA is TGTGCCAGCAGCTTAAGAGCGGGGGATAATGAAAAACTGTTTTTT. Protein product: CASSLRAGDNEKLFF.

V gene TRBV5-1 combines with J gene TRBJ2-3; 7 positions match TRBD2. Germline V gene data show CDR1 as SGHRS and CDR2 as YFSETQ. V shed 4 bases and J 5 bases; nucleotides not matched to a gene: 4. The CDR3 is made up of 13 amino acids. As DNA, the CDR3 is TGCGCCAGCAGCCTGGGAGGGGTAGATACGCAGTATTTT. Translated: CASSLGGVDTQYF.

This chain links TRBV6-5 with TRBJ1-2; 7 bases agree with TRBD1. Trimming took 6 bases from V and 3 from J; bases not matched to a gene: 7. The CDR3 sequence is 14 residues long. CDR1 and CDR2 from the germline V gene are MNHEY and SVGAGI. This CDR3 is CASRRQGRDYGYTF. In DNA form, the CDR3 reads TGTGCCAGCAGACGACAGGGCAGGGACTATGGCTACACCTTC.

The rearrangement joins TRBV18 to TRBJ2-1; TRBD1 matches 8 bases. Germline-derived CDR1 and CDR2 are KGHSH and LQKENI. With V trimmed by 2 bases and J by 6 bases, 6 bases remained unmatched. This CDR3 region has 15 residues. The CDR3 DNA reads as TGTGCCAGCTCACCAGACAGGGGTCGAGGCAATGAGCAGTTCTTC. Its translation: CASSPDRGRGNEQFF. The complete variable domain, with remaining parts taken from reference TRBV18 and TRBJ2-1, reads NAGVMQNPRHLVRRRGQEARLRCSPMKGHSHVYWYRQLPEEGLKFMVYLQKENIIDESGMPKERFSAEFPKEGPSILRIQQVVRGDSAAYFCASSPDRGRGNEQFFGPGTRLTVL.

This clone showed up just a few times. The chain combines TRBV7-2 with TRBJ2-2; 9 bases are shared with TRBD1. J lost 7 bases, V lost 5 bases, and 8 bases had no gene match. Germline V CDR1 and CDR2: SGHTA, FQGNSA. This CDR3 comprises 15 residues. The DNA for the CDR3 is TGTGCCAGCAGCCAGGGACAGGGTTCGGACGGGGAGCTGTTTTTT. Its protein is CASSQGQGSDGELFF.

CDR3 protein: CASTLTGWYAGELFF. The CDR3 nucleotides read TGTGCCAGCACCCTGACAGGGTGGTACGCCGGGGAGCTGTTTTTT. The chain recombines TRBV27 with TRBJ2-2, with 7 bases aligning to TRBD1. Germline V lookup: CDR1 MNHEY, CDR2 SMNVEV (reference sequence). V gave up 7 bases and J gave up 6 bases; unmatched junction bases: 11. The CDR3 runs to 15 residues.

The genes are TRBV19 and TRBJ2-2; 7 bases line up with TRBD1. The junction had 15 bases not matched to a gene; V was cut back by 5 bases and J by 3 bases. The CDR3 spans 18 residues. CDR1 LNHDA and CDR2 SQIVND come from the germline V gene (reference sequence). The CDR3 nucleotides are TGTGCCAGTAGTGAGAGTCAGAAGACAGGGTATTACACCGGGGAGCTGTTTTTT. Translating it yields CASSESQKTGYYTGELFF.

A few counts support this clone. This chain uses TRBV29-1 with TRBJ1-4, with unresolved D. The CDR3 runs 13 residues. Germline V CDR1 and CDR2: SQVTM, ANQGSEA. Deletions cut 5 bases from V and 5 bases from J, with 12 bases between. The CDR3 sequence is CSVLKGVNEKLFF. CDR3 sequence (DNA): TGCAGCGTTCTGAAGGGAGTGAATGAAAAACTGTTTTTT.

The J gene is TRBJ1-5, the V gene TRBV2; 9 bases line up with TRBD1. V shed 8 bases, J shed 0 bases, and the junction held 8 bases outside the gene matches. Germline values: CDR1 SNHLY, CDR2 FYNNEI. This CDR3 has 16 amino acids. The CDR3 bases are TGTGCCAGCGACCGGACAGGGGCGTATAGCAATCAGCCCCAGCATTTT. Translating it yields CASDRTGAYSNQPQHF.

This clone showed up just once. The gene calls are TRBV6-6 and TRBJ2-5; unclear D gene. With 6 bases removed from V and 4 bases from J, the gap between germline ends came to 15 bases. The CDR3 has 14 amino acids. The germline V gene has CDR1 MNHNY and CDR2 SVGAGI (reference sequence). This CDR3 is CASSWASKGETQYF. The CDR3 nucleotides read TGTGCCAGCAGCTGGGCGTCGAAGGGAGAGACCCAGTACTTC.

V usage is TRBV28 and J usage is TRBJ2-5; D may be TRBD2 (5 bases). This CDR3 comprises 11 residues. Trimming cost V 5 bases and J 11 bases, with 12 bases left between them. Germline loops: CDR1 MDHEN, CDR2 SYDVKM. CDR3: CASSHTREQYF. The CDR3 bases are TGTGCCAGCAGTCACACGAGGGAGCAGTACTTC.

The table lists this clone with many counts. This chain uses TRBV11-2 with TRBJ2-7, with unresolved D. The V end lost 5 bases, the J end lost 3 bases, and 5 bases lay between the germline ends. The CDR3 covers 11 residues. From germline, CDR1 is SGHAT and CDR2 FQNNGV. CDR3 sequence (DNA): TGTGCCAGCAGCCCAAACTACGAGCAGTACTTC. Residues: CASSPNYEQYF.

The rearrangement joins TRBV7-2 to TRBJ2-5; possibly TRBD1 or TRBD2 for D (5 bases each). The J call is in doubt because the DNA end fits TRBJ2-7 better. There are 15 residues in the CDR3. Germline V CDR1 and CDR2: SGHTA, FQGNSA. CDR3 region: CASSLDGAISYEQYF. In DNA, the CDR3 is TGTGCCAGCAGCTTAGACGGGGCTATCTCCTACGAGCAGTACTTC.

The CDR3 nucleotides read TGTGCCAGCAGCCGATACCCCAGGACTAGCGGCTCCTACGAGCAGTACTTC. Amino acids: CASSRYPRTSGSYEQYF. J is TRBJ2-7 and V is TRBV27, with 10 bases matching TRBD2. Trimming removed 6 bases from V and 0 bases from J; junction bases left unmatched: 11. The CDR3 covers 17 residues. The germline V gene encodes CDR1 MNHEY and CDR2 SMNVEV (reference sequence).

The CDR3, as DNA: TGTGCCAGCAGCTTGGCAGGTTCGACTGAAGCTTTCTTT. The encoded protein is CASSLAGSTEAFF. The V and J genes are TRBV5-6 and TRBJ1-1, with D unresolved. This CDR3 has 13 amino acids. The V end was cut by 0 bases, the J end by 5 bases, with 8 bases between. Germline V gene sequence: CDR1 SGHDT, CDR2 YYEEEE.

The chain links TRBV15 to TRBJ2-4; D is perhaps TRBD1 (6 bases). The germline V and J ends were trimmed by 2 bases and 8 bases, with 10 bases remaining between them. This CDR3 contains 13 residues. Germline CDR1 LNHNV, CDR2 YYDKDF (reference sequence). CDR3 sequence (DNA): TGTGCCACCAGCAGACAGGGGACGTACATTCAGTACTTC. This sequence encodes CATSRQGTYIQYF.

This chain uses TRBV7-2 with TRBJ1-2; D is uncertain. This CDR3 is 16 amino acids long. V was clipped by 4 bases and J by 7 bases, with 22 bases between them. In germline, CDR1 is SGHTA, CDR2 FQGNSA. The CDR3 DNA sequence: TGTGCCAGCAGCTCCCAAAGACAAACCCGAATGGGTGGCTACACCTTC. It is translated as CASSSQRQTRMGGYTF. Supplemented by reference TRBV7-2 and TRBJ1-2, the full variable domain reads GAGVSQSPSNKVTEKGKDVELRCDPISGHTALYWYRQSLGQGLEFLIYFQGNSAPDKSGLPSDRFSAERTGGSVSTLTIQRTQQEDSAVYLCASSSQRQTRMGGYTFGSGTRLTVV.

The V gene is TRBV5-1, the J gene TRBJ2-6; D is uncertain. Between the trimmed V and J ends, which lost 3 bases and 1 base, there was a span of 5 bases. Germline loops: CDR1 SGHRS, CDR2 YFSETQ. CDR3 length: 14 residues. CDR3 loop: CASSSYSGANVLTF. The CDR3 bases are TGCGCCAGCAGCTCCTATTCTGGGGCCAACGTCCTGACTTTC.

The rearrangement links TRBV6-5 to TRBJ1-5; D remains ambiguous. The length of the CDR3 is 14 residues. Trimming took 6 bases from V and 3 from J, leaving 12 bases between them. Germline CDR1 and CDR2: MNHEY and SVGAGI. The CDR3 sequence is CASRETGDNQPQHF. The CDR3 nucleotides read TGTGCCAGCAGAGAGACCGGGGACAATCAGCCCCAGCATTTT.